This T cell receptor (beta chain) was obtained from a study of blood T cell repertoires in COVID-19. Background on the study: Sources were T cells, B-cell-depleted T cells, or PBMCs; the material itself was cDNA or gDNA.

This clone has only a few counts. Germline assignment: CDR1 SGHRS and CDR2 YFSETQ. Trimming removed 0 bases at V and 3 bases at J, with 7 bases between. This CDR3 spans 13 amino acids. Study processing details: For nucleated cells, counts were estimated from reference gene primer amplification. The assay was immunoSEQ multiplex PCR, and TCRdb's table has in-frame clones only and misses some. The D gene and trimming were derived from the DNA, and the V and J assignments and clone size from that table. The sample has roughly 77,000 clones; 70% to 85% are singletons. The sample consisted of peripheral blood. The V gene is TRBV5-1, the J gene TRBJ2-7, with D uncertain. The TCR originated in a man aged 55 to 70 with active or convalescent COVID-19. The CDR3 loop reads CASSLELLYEQYF. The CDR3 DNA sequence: TGCGCCAGCAGCTTGGAACTCCTCTACGAGCAGTACTTC.